This T cell receptor (beta chain) was profiled in a study of persistence of HIV-infected CD4 T cells. V was shortened by 0 bases and J by 0 bases, with 6 bases between the two germline ends. The CDR3 has 15 amino acids. The V gene's germline CDR1 is MNHEY and CDR2 SVGAGI. Regarding this clone: Its target is not known.

Sequencing used immunoSEQ version 4 in survey mode. The data were produced by immunoSEQ multiplex PCR, yet TCRdb's version contains in-frame clones alone and is incomplete. Of about 16,000 clones in the sample, about 61% were seen once. Lysates of CMV-infected fibroblasts at around 9.8 ug/mL stimulated these cells. Sorting of responding CD4+ T cells relied on upregulated CD40 ligand together with CD69. PBMCs were depleted of CD8+ T cells before stimulation. Study findings and constraints: TCR analyses could not target the rare provirus-carrying CMV-responding cells.

The V gene is TRBV6-5, the J gene TRBJ2-1; D gene ambiguous. Specimen: CD4+ T cells sorted from PBMCs after approximately 20-hour stimulation, collected from a patient who received antiretroviral therapy. This TCR was recovered from an adult woman with HIV who was CMV-seropositive. The CDR3 loop reads CASSYSTSSYNEQFF. Written as DNA, the CDR3 is TGTGCCAGCAGTTACTCGACCAGCTCCTACAATGAGCAGTTCTTC.